This T cell receptor beta chain was identified in a study of cytomegalovirus exposure and HLA in healthy donors. About the study: Samples from HLA-typed donors yielded 65 million to 90 million unique TCRs in an early data release. Study outcomes and limitations: Productive status was seen about 90% or about 30% of the time for most TCR beta V segments in an earlier analysis.

Use of 60 Vbeta and 13 Jbeta primers characterized the PCR. Some clones are missing from TCRdb's copy, which holds only in-frame ones; the method was immunoSEQ multiplex PCR. The sample carries 150,000 to 200,000 clones, around 75% recorded once. Deletions cut 3 bases from V and 1 base from J, with 6 bases between. From germline, CDR1 is SNHLY and CDR2 FYNNEI. CDR3 length equals 14 residues. In the case of this clone: No antigen is known for it.

This chain uses TRBV2 with TRBJ1-4, with D possibly being TRBD1 (6 bases). This TCR was recovered from a female donor in good health and CMV-seronegative. Sequencing was done on a sample of PBMCs. In DNA form, the CDR3 reads TGTGCCAGCAGTGACAGGGGAACTAATGAAAAACTGTTTTTT. The encoded protein is CASSDRGTNEKLFF.